This TCR beta chain was recovered during a study of blood T cells in healthy people across ages. It was with a sample-barcoded 5' primer and a J-beta primer mix that a second PCR of about 6 to 12 cycles was run. TCRdb itself ran the 5' RACE reads through MiXCR, one entry per CDR3 protein. The data contain 1.5 million to 2 million distinct CDR3 sequences, 28% of them singletons. The CDR3 runs 14 residues. The junction had 5 bases not matched to a gene; V was cut back by 1 base and J by 7 bases. Germline V gene lookup returns CDR1 DFQATT and CDR2 SNEGSKA (reference sequence). Study-wide results and limits: Strong correlation linked observed beta diversity and percent naive T cells.

On this clonotype: What it binds is unknown. Without the conserved terminal phenylalanine or tryptophan, this CDR3 likely stems from a read error.

The rearrangement uses TRBV20-1 and TRBJ1-5; 9 nucleotides match TRBD1. The origin of this receptor is a woman aged 30 to 39 in good health. Sequenced sample: blood. This chain's CDR3 is CSARGDRDGQPQHS. CDR3 sequence (DNA): TGCAGTGCTAGAGGGGACAGGGATGGACAGCCCCAGCATTCT.